These T cell receptor beta chains were read from a single sample in a study of T-cell reconstitution after alpha-beta-depleted transplantation in children. MiXCR, applied by TCRdb to the PCR reads, yields one record per CDR3 protein. Of 450,000 to 500,000 distinct CDR3 sequences in the sample, about an eighth were seen once. Here the sequenced sample was PBMCs from the stem cell graft donor, taken from the stem cell graft. The receptors were sampled from a human donor who donated a stem cell graft to a child with combined immunodeficiency. Each CDR3 is given with its conserved first and last residue. The D gene is left open where the match is weak. Only part of the rows carry a size: once, few, many, or a class if the clone is expanded.

j_gene	d_gene	v_gene	abundance	CDR3nt	CDR3aa
TRBJ1-1	.	TRBV11-3	few	TGTGCCAGCAGCCACGGGGGTGGTCCAACTGAAGCTTTCTTT	CASSHGGGPTEAFF
TRBJ1-2	.	TRBV6-2/TRBV6-3	few	TGTGCCAGCAGGCGGCAGGGTTCGTATGGCTACACCTTC	CASRRQGSYGYTF
TRBJ1-5	.	TRBV19	few	TGTGCCAGTAACCGTAGCAATCAGCCCCAGCATTTT	CASNRSNQPQHF
TRBJ1-1	TRBD1	TRBV2	few	TGTGCCAGCAGAAGGACAGGGGCGGGAACTGAAGCTTTCTTT	CASRRTGAGTEAFF
TRBJ2-3	TRBD1	TRBV29-1	few	TGCAGCGTTGATGCCAACAGGGGTGGGACAGATACGCAGTATTTT	CSVDANRGGTDTQYF
TRBJ2-1	TRBD2	TRBV9	many	TGTGCCAGCAGCGTAGACGCGGGAGGGCGAGGGGATGAGCAGTTCTTC	CASSVDAGGRGDEQFF
TRBJ2-7	.	TRBV6-5	.	TGTGCCAGCAGTTACTATGGGGGAACCTACGAGCAGTACTTC	CASSYYGGTYEQYF
TRBJ2-5	TRBD1	TRBV12-3/TRBV12-4	.	TGTGCCAGCAGTTGGGGGACAGGGAGTGCGGAGACCCAGTACTTC	CASSWGTGSAETQYF
TRBJ1-3	.	TRBV12-3/TRBV12-4	many	TGTGCCAGCAGTTCACGTCAGGGGATGGGTAACACCATATATTTT	CASSSRQGMGNTIYF
TRBJ2-1	TRBD1	TRBV7-3	many	TGTGCCAGCAGCTTTGACAGGGGCAATGAGCAGTTCTTC	CASSFDRGNEQFF
TRBJ2-7	.	TRBV12-3/TRBV12-4	many	TGTGCCAGCGGGGACCGGACAGCGATGTCCTACGAGCAGTACTTC	CASGDRTAMSYEQYF
TRBJ2-1	.	TRBV6-4	few	TGTGCCAGCAGTTCCGATTCCCAGAATGAGCAGTTCTTC	CASSSDSQNEQFF
TRBJ2-1	.	TRBV19	.	TGTGCCAGTAGTATAAGGTGGAATGAGCAGTTCTTC	CASSIRWNEQFF
TRBJ1-4	.	TRBV6-1	.	TGTGCCAGCAGTGAATTGTGGTCAACTAATGAAAAACTGTTTTTT	CASSELWSTNEKLFF
TRBJ2-3	.	TRBV21-1	.	TGTGCCAGCAGCAAAGCAGCGACAGGGCAATTTCCAACAGATACGCAGTATTTT	CASSKAATGQFPTDTQYF
TRBJ2-1	.	TRBV12-3/TRBV12-4	few	TGTGCCAGCAGTTCGGGACTGCATGAGCAGTTCTTC	CASSSGLHEQFF
TRBJ1-5	TRBD1	TRBV28	few	TGTGCCAGCAGTCCGACAGGGAGTAGGGTGTCGCCCCAGCATTTT	CASSPTGSRVSPQHF
TRBJ2-7	TRBD2	TRBV7-9	few	TGTGCCAGCAGCTTAGTAACTAGCGGGGTCGAGCAGTACTTC	CASSLVTSGVEQYF
TRBJ2-3	.	TRBV6-2/TRBV6-3	few	TGTGCCAGCAGTTACTCGATTCCGGTTCTTCTAGATACGCAGTATTTT	CASSYSIPVLLDTQYF
TRBJ1-6	.	TRBV20-1	many	TGCAGTGCTAGAGATCTCGAGTCGGACAATTCACCCCTCCACTTT	CSARDLESDNSPLHF
TRBJ1-1	TRBD1	TRBV5-1	.	TGCGCCAGCAGCGCTCAGGACAGGGGGAACACTGAAGCTTTCTTT	CASSAQDRGNTEAFF
TRBJ1-6	TRBD1	TRBV20-1	.	TGCAGTGCTAGAGATGGGAGGGACAGGGTGTCACCCCTCCACTTT	CSARDGRDRVSPLHF